This TCR beta chain is drawn from a study of cytomegalovirus exposure and HLA in healthy donors. Findings of the study overall: It has been reported that TCR beta sequences accurately predicted the HLA-A and HLA-B alleles of most subjects. Serostatus for CMV was the only available immune exposure information. Association of approximately 18,000 TCR beta sequences with HLA alleles was found at 0.05 false discovery rate in a later analysis.

On this clone itself: The antigen remains undetermined.

Primers included in the PCR were 60 Vbeta and 13 Jbeta primers. Some clones are missing from TCRdb's copy, which holds only in-frame ones; the method was immunoSEQ multiplex PCR. The table shows roughly 260,000 clones, with 70% to 90% occurring only once. Sequenced: PBMCs. The TCR sequence derives from a woman aged 40 to 49 in good health and CMV-seropositive.

In DNA form, the CDR3 reads TGTGCCAGCTTCAGGGTGCGCCATGGCTACACCTTC. This encodes CASFRVRHGYTF. This chain links TRBV19 with TRBJ1-2; D is perhaps TRBD1 (5 bases). The V gene's germline CDR1 is LNHDA and CDR2 SQIVND (reference sequence). V was trimmed by 9 bases and J by 6 bases, leaving 14 bases between them. CDR3 length equals 12 residues.